This T cell receptor (beta chain) comes out of a study of siplizumab effects on memory and regulatory T cells. Whole-study results and caveats: Siplizumab brought about a significant reduction in alloreactive sequences traceable to unstimulated CD4+ memory cells.

This clone was counted at least ten times. What it recognizes is unknown. The identical CDR3 is also encoded by other nucleotide sequences in the sample. Method: immunoSEQ multiplex PCR; TCRdb's copy keeps in-frame clones and lacks some. The data contain roughly 100,000 clones, roughly 90% of them singletons. The V end lost 3 bases, the J end lost 4 bases, and 2 bases lay between the germline ends. The CDR3 sequence is 11 residues long. Per germline, CDR1 SGHRS and CDR2 YFSETQ. The chain employs TRBV5-1 and TRBJ2-1; no reliable D call. The receptor was isolated from a human donor in good health. Sample: CD4+ T cells sorted from blood. The CDR3 region has the DNA TGCGCCAGCAGCTCATACAATGAGCAGTTCTTC. Amino acid sequence: CASSSYNEQFF.